This T cell receptor (beta chain) was captured in a study of PD-1 blockade in mismatch repair-deficient tumors. Trimming removed 4 bases at V and 4 bases at J, with 12 bases between. The length of the CDR3 is 14 residues. Germline assignment: CDR1 SEHNR and CDR2 FQNEAQ (reference sequence). The assay was immunoSEQ multiplex PCR, and TCRdb's table has in-frame clones only and misses some. The sample contains 77,000 or so clones, roughly 80% of which appear only once. The clonotype comes from an adult with mismatch repair-deficient cancer. This sample comprised peripheral blood, obtained 44 weeks after starting pembrolizumab. The rearrangement uses TRBV7-9 and TRBJ2-3; D remains ambiguous. The CDR3 spells CASSSRWASDTQYF. In DNA, the CDR3 is TGTGCCAGCAGCTCCCGGTGGGCTTCAGATACGCAGTATTTT. Variable domain in full (rest from reference TRBV7-9 and TRBJ2-3): DTGVSQNPRHKITKRGQNVTFRCDPISEHNRLYWYRQTLGQGPEFLTYFQNEAQLEKSRLLSDRFSAERPKGSFSTLEIQRTEQGDSAMYLCASSSRWASDTQYFGPGTRLTVL.